This paragraph covers one TCR beta chain sequence. No antigen is known for it. Germline values: CDR1 SEHNR, CDR2 FQNEAQ (reference sequence). The CDR3 has 12 residues. Trimming took off 1 base at V and 11 bases at J, with 9 bases between the two ends. Second doses at about 4 or about 12 weeks were pooled. This specimen belongs to a study of T cell responses to AZD1222 COVID-19 vaccine. Findings and limits, study-wide: Only 6 or 7 AZD1222 recipients tested seropositive at baseline.

Generated by immunoSEQ multiplex PCR, the TCRdb table keeps only in-frame clones and is missing some. The data contain approximately 190,000 clones, roughly 92% of them seen just once; the ten biggest clones take up about 1%. The sample consisted of peripheral blood, taken 28 days after the second AZD1222 dose. This TCR was recovered from an adult who received the AZD1222 COVID-19 vaccine. V gene TRBV7-9 combines with J gene TRBJ2-1; D possibly corresponds to TRBD2 (5 bases). The CDR3 region is CASSLESGKQFF. In DNA form, the CDR3 reads TGTGCCAGCAGCTTAGAATCGGGGAAGCAGTTCTTC.